These 32 T cell receptor beta chains originate from one sample sequenced in a study of T cells expressing NK-cell markers. From its re-call of the 5' RACE reads, TCRdb lists each CDR3 protein once, without DNA. The sample yields some 340,000 distinct CDR3 sequences, of which the top ten take up around 5.3%. Sequenced sample: blood T cells: a sorted CD56 or NKG2C T cell subset, CD4+ or CD8+ T cells, or bulk PBMC T cells (not recorded which). The origin of the receptors is a man aged 18-75 years in good health.

J is TRBJ2-1 and V is TRBV20-1. In germline, CDR1 is DFQATT, CDR2 SNEGSKA (reference sequence). The CDR3 has 13 residues. CDR3 loop: CSAPNRFVGEQFF.

V usage is TRBV7-6 and J usage is TRBJ2-5; TCRdb designates TRBD1, a call that cannot be tested without DNA. The CDR3 is 14 residues long. CDR1 and CDR2 (germline): SGHVS, FNYEAQ. CDR3 amino acids: CASSLDRFQETQYF.

The V gene is TRBV10-2, the J gene TRBJ2-3; the TCRdb D gene call, TRBD2, has no DNA to confirm it. The CDR3 has 14 amino acids. Germline CDR1 reads WSHSY; CDR2 reads SAAADI. The CDR3 loop reads CASSKLAETDTQYF.

The V call is TRBV21-1, the J call TRBJ2-3; TCRdb calls TRBD2, which cannot be checked without DNA. TRBV21-1 is tagged as a pseudogene. The CDR3 sequence is 16 residues long. CDR3 residues: CARSHMTSGSTDTQYF.

The chain uses TRBV5-1 and TRBJ2-7; TCRdb returns TRBD1, unconfirmable since there is no DNA. The V gene's germline CDR1 is SGHRS and CDR2 YFSETQ. There are 15 residues in the CDR3. The CDR3: CASSTGHRGLLEQYF.

This chain connects TRBV6-1 to TRBJ2-4; there is no DNA to check the TCRdb D call of TRBD1. CDR1 and CDR2 (germline): MNHNS, SASEGT. The CDR3 contains 18 residues. CDR3 region: CASSADRVGALAKNIQYF.

The chain combines TRBV7-3 with TRBJ2-2; TCRdb designates TRBD2, a call that cannot be tested without DNA. The germline V gene encodes CDR1 SGHTA and CDR2 FQGTGA. CDR3 length: 15 amino acids. This CDR3 is CASSPQRGVSGELFF.

The V gene is TRBV12-3 or TRBV12-4, the J gene TRBJ2-7; TCRdb calls TRBD1, which cannot be checked without DNA. The CDR3 runs 18 residues. CDR3 amino acids: CASSSRNPGHGSSYEQYF.

This chain links TRBV20-1 with TRBJ2-4; lacking DNA, the TRBD2 call made by TCRdb goes unchecked. Germline values: CDR1 DFQATT, CDR2 SNEGSKA (reference sequence). This CDR3 has 13 amino acids. CDR3 region: CSARLAGGTIQYF.

V usage is TRBV7-9 and J usage is TRBJ2-4. CDR3 length: 14 residues. Per germline, CDR1 SEHNR and CDR2 FQNEAQ (reference sequence). CDR3 residues: CASSPTLGADIQYF.

J is TRBJ1-4 and V is TRBV4-2; the TCRdb call, TRBD1, lacks DNA for checking. Germline assignment: CDR1 LGHNA and CDR2 YNFKEQ. The CDR3 spans 16 residues. Here the CDR3 reads CASSQGTATTNEKLFF.

The CDR3 sequence: CASSYGLRSEQYF. V and J are TRBV6-5 and TRBJ2-7. Germline CDR1 and CDR2: MNHEY and SVGAGI. The CDR3 consists of 13 residues.

The chain's CDR3 is CASSAERSSYEQYF. The chain recombines TRBV2 with TRBJ2-7. Germline V gene sequence: CDR1 SNHLY, CDR2 FYNNEI. The CDR3 length is 14 residues.

The chain combines TRBV7-9 with TRBJ2-7; TCRdb reports TRBD1, a call that lacks DNA to check it against. Looked up from germline, CDR1 is SEHNR and CDR2 is FQNEAQ (reference sequence). This CDR3 has 15 amino acids. CDR3 in amino acids: CASSHTDRPSYEQYF.

The rearrangement uses TRBV18 and TRBJ2-1. The CDR3 contains 16 residues. From germline, CDR1 is KGHSH and CDR2 LQKENI. Here the CDR3 reads CASSPLSNAVYNEQFF.

This chain uses TRBV20-1 with TRBJ2-7. The CDR3 length is 13 residues. The germline V gene encodes CDR1 DFQATT and CDR2 SNEGSKA (reference sequence). The CDR3 reads CSASSATLYEQYF.

The V gene is TRBV6-1, the J gene TRBJ2-1; TCRdb selects TRBD2, and the lack of DNA leaves this call unchecked. Germline V lookup: CDR1 MNHNS, CDR2 SASEGT. This CDR3 has 15 residues. CDR3: CASSGPGLARPEQFF.

The rearrangement joins TRBV9 to TRBJ1-2. This CDR3 spans 14 amino acids. CDR1 and CDR2 from the germline V gene are SGDLS and YYNGEE. The CDR3 is CASSVTGRGGGYTF. Looking up the rest from reference TRBV9 and TRBJ1-2 gives the full variable domain: DSGVTQTPKHLITATGQRVTLRCSPRSGDLSVYWYQQSLDQGLQFLIQYYNGEERAKGNILERFSAQQFPDLHSELNLSSLELGDSALYFCASSVTGRGGGYTFGSGTRLTVV.

This sequence joins TRBV11-2 and TRBJ1-6; as DNA is missing, the TRBD1 call by TCRdb cannot be tested. The CDR3 sequence is 16 residues long. CDR1 and CDR2 from the germline V gene are SGHAT and FQNNGV. CDR3 region: CASSLNTGSYNSPLHF. Full variable domain (outside the CDR3, taken from reference TRBV11-2 and TRBJ1-6): EAGVAQSPRYKIIEKRQSVAFWCNPISGHATLYWYQQILGQGPKLLIQFQNNGVVDDSQLPKDRFSAERLKGVDSTLKIQPAKLEDSAVYLCASSLNTGSYNSPLHFGNGTRLTVT.

The chain combines TRBV11-1 with TRBJ2-5; absent DNA, TCRdb's TRBD1 call cannot be checked. Germline loops: CDR1 SGHAT, CDR2 FQDESV (reference sequence). The CDR3 sequence is 13 residues long. The CDR3 sequence is CASSRTPRETQYF.

The chain employs TRBV5-1 and TRBJ2-7; TCRdb's assignment of TRBD2 cannot be checked, as there is no DNA. The V gene's germline CDR1 is SGHRS and CDR2 YFSETQ. The CDR3 runs 14 residues. The CDR3 is CASSAGPHSYEQYF.

V is TRBV18 and J is TRBJ2-2. The V gene's germline CDR1 is KGHSH and CDR2 LQKENI. The CDR3 length is 14 residues. CDR3 amino acids: CASSPTGVGGELFF.

V and J are TRBV12-5 and TRBJ2-3; there is no DNA to check the TCRdb D call of TRBD2. The CDR3 length is 16 residues. CDR1 is LGHNT, CDR2 FRNRAP, per germline. The CDR3 protein is CASGLGSGDGTDTQYF. Supplemented by reference TRBV12-5 and TRBJ2-3, the full variable domain reads DARVTQTPRHKVTEMGQEVTMRCQPILGHNTVFWYRQTMMQGLELLAYFRNRAPLDDSGMPKDRFSAEMPDATLATLKIQPSEPRDSAVYFCASGLGSGDGTDTQYFGPGTRLTVL.

The chain combines TRBV18 with TRBJ2-1; TCRdb indicates TRBD2, and absent DNA this call remains unverified. The CDR3 runs to 17 residues. Germline CDR1 is KGHSH and CDR2 is LQKENI. CDR3 sequence reads: CASSPPWGSNSVHEQFF.

The gene calls are TRBV7-9 and TRBJ2-7. The CDR3 length is 13 residues. The germline CDR1 and CDR2 sequences are SEHNR and FQNEAQ (reference sequence). CDR3 sequence reads: CASSLGVDYEQYF.

The V call is TRBV11-3, the J call TRBJ2-1; the TCRdb D gene call, TRBD2, has no DNA to confirm it. This CDR3 contains 16 residues. CDR1 and CDR2 (germline): SGHNT, YENEEA. CDR3: CASSSRTSGGGYEQFF.

This rearrangement joins TRBV21-1 to TRBJ2-5. TRBV21-1 is reported as a pseudogene. The CDR3 loop spans 14 amino acids. The CDR3 loop reads CATDQPRVGETQYF.

The rearrangement links TRBV3-1 to TRBJ2-7; the D call from TCRdb, TRBD1, cannot be confirmed without DNA. This CDR3 spans 15 amino acids. The germline V gene has CDR1 LGHDT and CDR2 YNNKEL (reference sequence). Here the CDR3 reads CASRPYQGSPYEQYF.

The chain has TRBV4-1 and TRBJ2-1; with no DNA, the TCRdb D assignment of TRBD1 cannot be verified. Per germline, CDR1 MGHRA and CDR2 YSYEKL. This CDR3 region has 17 residues. The CDR3 here is CASSQPWDRGFRNEQFF.

The chain is built from TRBV6-2 or TRBV6-3 and TRBJ2-7; with no DNA, the TCRdb D assignment of TRBD1 cannot be verified. Germline assignment: CDR1 MNHEY and CDR2 SVGEGT. This CDR3 has 15 residues. The CDR3 loop reads CASSNPRTGIYEQYF.

The chain couples TRBV3-1 to TRBJ2-2; the TCRdb call, TRBD1, lacks DNA for checking. CDR1 is LGHDT, CDR2 YNNKEL, per germline (reference sequence). The CDR3 sequence is 14 residues long. The CDR3 reads CASSPTGYTGELFF.

CDR3 in amino acids: CASSWTGVNEKLFF. This sequence joins TRBV6-1 and TRBJ1-4; TCRdb names TRBD1, which stays unverified in the absence of DNA. CDR3 length equals 14 residues. CDR1 MNHNS and CDR2 SASEGT come from the germline V gene.